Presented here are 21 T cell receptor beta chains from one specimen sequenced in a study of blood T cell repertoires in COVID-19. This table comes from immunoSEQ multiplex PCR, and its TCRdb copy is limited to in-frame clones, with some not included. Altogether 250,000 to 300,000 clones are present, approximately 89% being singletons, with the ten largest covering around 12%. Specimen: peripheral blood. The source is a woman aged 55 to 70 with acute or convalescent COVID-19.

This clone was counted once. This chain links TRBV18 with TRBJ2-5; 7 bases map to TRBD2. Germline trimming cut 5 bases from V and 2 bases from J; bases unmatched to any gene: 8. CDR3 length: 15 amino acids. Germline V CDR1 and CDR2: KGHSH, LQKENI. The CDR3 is CASSTPGEGQETQYF. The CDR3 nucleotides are TGTGCCAGCTCAACCCCCGGGGAGGGTCAAGAGACCCAGTACTTC.

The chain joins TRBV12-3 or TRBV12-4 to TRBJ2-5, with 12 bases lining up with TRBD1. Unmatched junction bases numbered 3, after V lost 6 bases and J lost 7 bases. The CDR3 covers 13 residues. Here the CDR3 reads CASRGQGAGTQYF. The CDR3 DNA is TGTGCCAGCAGGGGACAGGGGGCTGGGACCCAGTACTTC.

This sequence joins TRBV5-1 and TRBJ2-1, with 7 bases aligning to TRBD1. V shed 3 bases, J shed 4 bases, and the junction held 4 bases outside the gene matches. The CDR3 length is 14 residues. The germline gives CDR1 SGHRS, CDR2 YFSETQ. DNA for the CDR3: TGCGCCAGCAGCTCGGGGACAGTTTACAATGAGCAGTTCTTC. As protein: CASSSGTVYNEQFF.

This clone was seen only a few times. In DNA, the CDR3 is TGTGCCAGCCTCAGGGACTCTGGCAATCAGCCCCAGCATTTT. It encodes CASLRDSGNQPQHF. This chain joins TRBV6-6 and TRBJ1-5, with D maybe TRBD1 (5 bases). CDR3 size: 14 residues. Trimming cost V 8 bases and J 2 bases, with 13 bases left between them. Germline V CDR1 and CDR2: MNHNY, SVGAGI (reference sequence).

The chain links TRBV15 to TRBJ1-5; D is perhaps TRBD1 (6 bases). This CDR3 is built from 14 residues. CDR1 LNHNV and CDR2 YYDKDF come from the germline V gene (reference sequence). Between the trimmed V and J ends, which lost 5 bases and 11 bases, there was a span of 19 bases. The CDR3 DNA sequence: TGTGCCACCAGCGGTGAGGGACATCAAGGGTCCCAGCATTTT. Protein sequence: CATSGEGHQGSQHF.

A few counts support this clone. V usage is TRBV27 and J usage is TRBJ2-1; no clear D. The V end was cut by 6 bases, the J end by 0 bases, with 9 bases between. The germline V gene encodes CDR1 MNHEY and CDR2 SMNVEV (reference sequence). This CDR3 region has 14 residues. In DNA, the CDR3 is TGTGCCAGCAGGGCAGAAAGCTCCTACAATGAGCAGTTCTTC. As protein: CASRAESSYNEQFF.

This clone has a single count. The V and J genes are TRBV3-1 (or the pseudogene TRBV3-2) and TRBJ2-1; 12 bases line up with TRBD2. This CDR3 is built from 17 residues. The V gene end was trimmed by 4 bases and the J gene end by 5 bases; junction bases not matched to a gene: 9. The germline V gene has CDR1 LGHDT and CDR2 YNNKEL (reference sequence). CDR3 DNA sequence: TGTGCCAGCAGCCGATCGGGACTAGCGGGTGAGAACAATGAGCAGTTCTTC. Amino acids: CASSRSGLAGENNEQFF.

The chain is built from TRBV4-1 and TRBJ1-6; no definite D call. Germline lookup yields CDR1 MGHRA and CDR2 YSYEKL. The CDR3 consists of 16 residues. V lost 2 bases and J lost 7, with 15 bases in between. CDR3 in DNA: TGCGCCAGCAGCCAATCCCCCATGGGCCTGAATTCACCCCTCCACTTT. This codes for CASSQSPMGLNSPLHF.

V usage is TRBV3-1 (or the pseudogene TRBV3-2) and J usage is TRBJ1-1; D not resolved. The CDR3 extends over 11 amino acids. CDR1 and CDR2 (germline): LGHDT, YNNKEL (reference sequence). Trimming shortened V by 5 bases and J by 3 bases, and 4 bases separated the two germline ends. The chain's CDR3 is CASSYYTEAFF. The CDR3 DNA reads TGTGCCAGCAGCTATTACACTGAAGCTTTCTTT.

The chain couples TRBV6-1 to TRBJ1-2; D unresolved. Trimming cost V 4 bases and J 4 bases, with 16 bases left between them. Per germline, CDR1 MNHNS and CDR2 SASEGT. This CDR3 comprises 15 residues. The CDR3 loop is CASSAVIEGGYGYTF. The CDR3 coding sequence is TGTGCCAGCAGTGCCGTTATTGAGGGTGGCTATGGCTACACCTTC.

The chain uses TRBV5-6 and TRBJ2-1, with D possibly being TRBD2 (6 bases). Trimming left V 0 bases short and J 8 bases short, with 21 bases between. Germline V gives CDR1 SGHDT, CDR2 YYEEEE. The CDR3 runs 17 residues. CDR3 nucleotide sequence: TGTGCCAGCAGCTTGGCCAATCTAGGAGACCCGGGAGATGAGCAGTTCTTC. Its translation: CASSLANLGDPGDEQFF.

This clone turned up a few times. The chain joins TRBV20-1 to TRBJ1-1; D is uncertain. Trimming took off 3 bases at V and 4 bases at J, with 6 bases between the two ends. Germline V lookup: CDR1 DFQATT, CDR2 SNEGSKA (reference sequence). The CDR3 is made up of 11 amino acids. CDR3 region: CSASRVTEAFF. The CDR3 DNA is TGCAGTGCTAGCCGGGTCACTGAAGCTTTCTTT.

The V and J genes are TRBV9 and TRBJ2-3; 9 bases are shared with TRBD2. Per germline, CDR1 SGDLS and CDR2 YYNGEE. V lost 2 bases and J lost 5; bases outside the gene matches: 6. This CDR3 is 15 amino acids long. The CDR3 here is CASSVGGGAVDTQYF. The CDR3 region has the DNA TGTGCCAGCAGCGTGGGCGGGGGGGCCGTAGATACGCAGTATTTT.

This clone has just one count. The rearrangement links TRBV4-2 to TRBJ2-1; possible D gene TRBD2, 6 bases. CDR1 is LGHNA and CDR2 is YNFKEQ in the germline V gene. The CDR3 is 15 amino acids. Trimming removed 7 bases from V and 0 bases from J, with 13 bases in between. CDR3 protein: CASISGGGSYNEQFF. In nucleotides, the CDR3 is TGTGCCAGCATCTCCGGGGGTGGCTCCTACAATGAGCAGTTCTTC.

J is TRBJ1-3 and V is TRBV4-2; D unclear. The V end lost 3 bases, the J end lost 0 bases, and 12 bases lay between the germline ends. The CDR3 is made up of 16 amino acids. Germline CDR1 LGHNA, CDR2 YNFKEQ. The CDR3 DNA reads TGTGCCAGCAGCCAGGCGGGCAGACGCTCTGGAAACACCATATATTTT. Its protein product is CASSQAGRRSGNTIYF.

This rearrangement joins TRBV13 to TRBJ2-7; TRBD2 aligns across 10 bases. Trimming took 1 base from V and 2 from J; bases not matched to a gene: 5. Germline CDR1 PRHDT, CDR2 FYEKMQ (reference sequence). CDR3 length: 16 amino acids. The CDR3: CASSLVPSGSAYEQYF. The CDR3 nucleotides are TGTGCCAGCAGCTTAGTTCCTAGCGGGAGCGCCTACGAGCAGTACTTC.

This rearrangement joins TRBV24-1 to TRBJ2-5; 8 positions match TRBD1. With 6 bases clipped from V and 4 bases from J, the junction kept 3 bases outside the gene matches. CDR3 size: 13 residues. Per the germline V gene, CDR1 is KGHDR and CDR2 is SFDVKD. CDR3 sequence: CATSFGQGETQYF. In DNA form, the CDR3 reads TGTGCCACCAGTTTTGGACAGGGAGAGACCCAGTACTTC.

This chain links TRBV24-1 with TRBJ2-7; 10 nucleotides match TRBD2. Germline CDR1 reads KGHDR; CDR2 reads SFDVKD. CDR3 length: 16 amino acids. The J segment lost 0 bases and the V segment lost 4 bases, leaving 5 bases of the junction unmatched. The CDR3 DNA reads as TGTGCCACCAGTGAATCTAGCGGGGGCCCCTCCTACGAGCAGTACTTC. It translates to CATSESSGGPSYEQYF.

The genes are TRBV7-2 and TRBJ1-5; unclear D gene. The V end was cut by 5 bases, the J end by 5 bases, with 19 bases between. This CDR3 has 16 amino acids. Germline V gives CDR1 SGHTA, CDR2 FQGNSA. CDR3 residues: CASSAKEAWVDQPQHF. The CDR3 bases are TGTGCCAGCAGCGCGAAAGAGGCCTGGGTAGATCAGCCCCAGCATTTT.

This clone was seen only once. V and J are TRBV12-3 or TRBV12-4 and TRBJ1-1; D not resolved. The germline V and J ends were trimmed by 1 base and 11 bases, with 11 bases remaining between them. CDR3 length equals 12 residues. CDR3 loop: CASSLEGADAFF. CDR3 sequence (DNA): TGTGCCAGCAGTTTAGAAGGAGCAGACGCTTTCTTT.

The DNA for the CDR3 is TGTGCCAGCAGTGCCTCAACCGCCGGGACAGTTTCCTACGAGCAGTACTTC. Translation gives CASSASTAGTVSYEQYF. The chain is built from TRBV6-2 or TRBV6-3 and TRBJ2-7; 7 bases match TRBD1. V lost 5 bases, J lost 1 base, and 14 bases stayed unmatched. This CDR3 spans 17 amino acids. Germline V gene data show CDR1 as MNHEY and CDR2 as SVGEGT.